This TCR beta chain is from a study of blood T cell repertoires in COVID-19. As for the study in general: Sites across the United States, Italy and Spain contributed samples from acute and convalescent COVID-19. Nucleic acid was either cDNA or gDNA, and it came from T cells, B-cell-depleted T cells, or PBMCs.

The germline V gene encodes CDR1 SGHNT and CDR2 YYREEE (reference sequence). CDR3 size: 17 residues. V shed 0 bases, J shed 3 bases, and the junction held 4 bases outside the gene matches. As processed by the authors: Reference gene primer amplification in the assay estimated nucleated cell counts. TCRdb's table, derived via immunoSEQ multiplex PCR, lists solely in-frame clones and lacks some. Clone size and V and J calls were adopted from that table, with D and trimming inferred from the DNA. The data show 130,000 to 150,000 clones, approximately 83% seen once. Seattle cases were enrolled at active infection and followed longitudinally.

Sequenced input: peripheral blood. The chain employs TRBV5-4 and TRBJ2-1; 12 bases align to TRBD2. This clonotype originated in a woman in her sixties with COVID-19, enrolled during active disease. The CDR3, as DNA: TGTGCCAGCAGCTTGGGGCTAGCGGGGGGGTTCTACAATGAGCAGTTCTTC. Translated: CASSLGLAGGFYNEQFF.